Given below is one T cell receptor beta chain in context. No antigen is known for it. Per-base qualities were not stored, and no clone one base away is much larger. Genomic DNA was extracted from sorted cells for sequencing of the TCRbeta CDR3 region. TCRbeta CDR3 regions were sequenced using the immunoSEQ Assay. This immuneACCESS table, as held by TCRdb, lists in-frame sequences with V and J called but not all clones. Of the missing ones, under half trace to an unresolved V gene in checked studies; the others have no known cause. Recorded for this sample are over 40,000 clones; roughly 80% of them occurred a single time. The ten largest clonotypes hold 6.8% of the sample. The trial excluded patients who had a history of autoimmune disease or who were on systemic immunosuppression. In every dose cohort, peripheral blood was drawn for TCR sequencing at baseline, cycle 4 day 1, and cycle 7 day 1. The samples were drawn from a first-in-human, open-label, multicenter phase I dose-escalation trial of ivuxolimab. Adults with locally advanced or metastatic head and neck squamous cell, hepatocellular, melanoma or renal cell carcinoma were enrolled in the trial. Before TCR sequencing, CD4+ and CD8+ T cells were separately sorted from peripheral blood.

Including cysteine and phenylalanine, the CDR3 has 14 amino acids. The CDR3 DNA has 42 bases and is translated from base 1. A distance of 13 bases separates the germline ends of V and J, which lose 2 bases and 8 bases respectively. CDR1 and CDR2 are drawn from the germline V gene: KGHSH, LQKENI. The data belong to a study of OX40 agonist ivuxolimab in advanced cancers. For the study in its entirety: Ivuxolimab was an agonistic, fully human IgG2 monoclonal antibody directed against OX40 (CD134), a costimulatory receptor. Intravenous ivuxolimab was administered to patients every 2 weeks at six dose levels: 0.01, 0.1, 0.3, 1.5, 3 and 10 mg/kg. Among the 52 dose-escalation patients, approximately 20 had hepatocellular carcinoma, 15 or so melanoma, 9 renal cell carcinoma and 9 head and neck cancer. The dose-escalation cohort was roughly 80% male with a mean age of about 60 years, ranging from 23 to 79. Prior anti-PD-1, anti-PD-L1 or anti-CTLA-4 therapy was permitted, and checkpoint inhibitors had been received by less than 45% of dose-escalation patients. Partial responses were achieved by three dose-escalation patients, of whom one had hepatocellular carcinoma and two had cutaneous melanoma. The purpose of peripheral TCRbeta sequencing was to test whether ivuxolimab changed TCR sequence diversity and led to clonal T-cell expansion. The paper reports the monotherapy dose-escalation portion (N of about 47 patients) of the phase I ivuxolimab trial. The investigation overall reported the following: At doses from 0.1 to 3.0 mg/kg, clonal expansion was seen in both CD4+ and CD8+ blood T cells between baseline and week 6. On average, CD8+ T cells showed more expanded clones than CD4+ T cells after ivuxolimab. Antigen specificity was not determined for the clonally expanded peripheral T cells. In the 0.1-3.0 mg/kg groups, partial responders were among the patients with the lowest normalized peripheral clonal expansion, particularly in CD8+ T cells. Low levels of normalized T-cell clonal expansion were also seen in some patients who did not respond.

This TCR came from an adult with an advanced solid tumor such as melanoma, head and neck, liver or kidney cancer. The source was CD4+ or CD8+ T cells sorted from blood, collected in a trial of the OX40 agonist ivuxolimab. The V and J genes are TRBV18 and TRBJ2-1; the D gene is possibly TRBD2, with 6 bases matching. Read as DNA, the sequence is TGTGCCAGCTCACCAGCGGGAACCCCCGATGAGCAGTTCTTC. Its translation reads: CASSPAGTPDEQFF.